This is a list of T cell receptor beta chains from one sample in a study of blood T cell repertoires in COVID-19. This table comes from immunoSEQ multiplex PCR, and its TCRdb copy is limited to in-frame clones, with some not included. In the table there are around 16,000 clones, about 88% of which are singletons. The material sequenced was peripheral blood. Every receptor here comes from a man in his 60s with acute or convalescent COVID-19. Both conserved end residues are part of each CDR3. Fields, in order: J gene, V gene, D gene, clone size, CDR3 length, CDR3 DNA, CDR3 protein. D genes are given only for firm matches. The size of a clone is reported for some rows only, either as once, few or many, or as a class for expanded clones.

>TRBJ2-3|TRBV6-2/TRBV6-3|TRBD2|once|17
TGTGCCAGCAGTTACATGCGACTAGCGGGCTCAACAGATACGCAGTATTTT
CASSYMRLAGSTDTQYF
>TRBJ2-7|TRBV21-1|.|.|21
TGTGCCAGCAGCAAACTACGGACAGGGCCGTATGGAGATGGGTTAAACGTTGAGCAGTACTTC
CASSKLRTGPYGDGLNVEQYF
>TRBJ1-1|TRBV4-3|.|.|14
TGCGCCAGCAGCCAAGTACCGGTGAACACTGAAGCTTTCTTT
CASSQVPVNTEAFF
>TRBJ2-2|TRBV18|.|.|15
TGTGCCAGCTCACCACAAGGTTCAGGGGCCGGGGAGCTGTTTTTT
CASSPQGSGAGELFF
>TRBJ2-3|TRBV10-3|.|.|14
TGTGCCATCAGTACACGGACAGCGACAGATACGCAGTATTTT
CAISTRTATDTQYF
>TRBJ2-3|TRBV2|TRBD2|.|14
TGTGCCAGCAAGGCGGGACTAGCGGCAGATACGCAGTATTTT
CASKAGLAADTQYF
>TRBJ2-2|TRBV12-5|TRBD1|.|15
TGTGCTAGTGCTACCGGACAGGGCCGGACCGGGGAGCTGTTTTTT
CASATGQGRTGELFF
>TRBJ1-2|TRBV4-1|.|.|15
TGCGCCAGCAGCCAACGTCGTTTAGGAGGCTATGGCTACACCTTC
CASSQRRLGGYGYTF
>TRBJ2-5|TRBV5-1|.|.|14
TGCGCCAGCAGTAAGGGGTTAGAGCAAGAGACCCAGTACTTC
CASSKGLEQETQYF
>TRBJ2-3|TRBV11-1|.|.|15
TGTGCCAGCAGCCAGAAGCTAGCGAGCACAGATACGCAGTATTTT
CASSQKLASTDTQYF
>TRBJ1-1|TRBV5-1|.|.|19
TGCGCCAGCAGCGTAGATCAAGGAATCCCGGGACTTATGAACACTGAAGCTTTCTTT
CASSVDQGIPGLMNTEAFF
>TRBJ2-2|TRBV7-2|TRBD2|.|17
TGTGCCAGCAGCTTAGATGCTAGCGGGGGGAACACCGGGGAGCTGTTTTTT
CASSLDASGGNTGELFF
>TRBJ2-7|TRBV28|.|few|18
TGTGCCAGCAGTTTAGATGCGACAGGGACTTCCAGCTCCTACGAGCAGTACTTC
CASSLDATGTSSSYEQYF
>TRBJ1-1|TRBV3-1/TRBV3-2|.|.|13
TGTGCCAGCAGCCGCGCCAGGGAAACTGAAGCTTTCTTT
CASSRARETEAFF
>TRBJ2-7|TRBV27|.|.|17
TGTGCCAGCAGTCCCGATTTTGGGCTAGCGCTTACCTACGAGCAGTACTTC
CASSPDFGLALTYEQYF
>TRBJ1-1|TRBV2|.|few|13
TGTGCCAGCAGTTCACAGGGTAACACTGAAGCTTTCTTT
CASSSQGNTEAFF
>TRBJ1-6|TRBV5-1|TRBD1|.|14
TGCGCCAGCAGCTCCGGGACAGGTTATTCACCCCTCCACTTT
CASSSGTGYSPLHF
>TRBJ2-1|TRBV6-6|TRBD2|.|19
TGTGCCAGCAGTCGTCCGGGACTAGCGGGAGGGGGCTCCTACAATGAGCAGTTCTTC
CASSRPGLAGGGSYNEQFF
>TRBJ2-3|TRBV4-1|.|.|14
TGCGCCAGCAGCCCATCTAGGAGCGCCGATACGCAGTATTTT
CASSPSRSADTQYF
>TRBJ2-7|TRBV4-2|TRBD2|few|17
TGTGCCAGCAGCCAAGACACGCCGGGACTAGCGGGCTACGAGCAGTACTTC
CASSQDTPGLAGYEQYF
>TRBJ1-1|TRBV12-3/TRBV12-4|.|once|11
TGTGCCAGCAGTCCGGGAGCCGAAGCTTTCTTT
CASSPGAEAFF
>TRBJ1-2|TRBV4-3|.|.|12
TGCGCCAGCAGCCAATCCGGAGATGGCTACACCTTC
CASSQSGDGYTF
>TRBJ2-3|TRBV28|.|.|17
TGTGCCAGCAGTTTAAGCCGAGGGGGAGAAGTTGCAGATACGCAGTATTTT
CASSLSRGGEVADTQYF
>TRBJ2-7|TRBV4-3|TRBD1|.|14
TGCGCCAGCAGCCACACGGGACAGTTCTACGAGCAGTACTTC
CASSHTGQFYEQYF
>TRBJ1-1|TRBV3-1/TRBV3-2|TRBD1|few|15
TGTGCCAGCAGCCAATGGCAGGGGGTAGGGACTGAAGCTTTCTTT
CASSQWQGVGTEAFF
>TRBJ1-3|TRBV28|.|.|16
TGTGCCAGCAGTCTACCGGGAGGGGGGACTGGAAACACCATATATTTT
CASSLPGGGTGNTIYF
>TRBJ2-1|TRBV19|TRBD1|.|17
TGTGCCAGTACAACCCGGGACAGGGGATCGGTAAACAATGAGCAGTTCTTC
CASTTRDRGSVNNEQFF
>TRBJ2-3|TRBV24-1|TRBD1|once|17
TGTGCCACCAGTGATGGGCTTGGACAGGCCTGGGATGGTACGCAGTATTTT
CATSDGLGQAWDGTQYF
>TRBJ2-1|TRBV27|TRBD2|.|15
TGTGCCAGCAGTCTTCTAGCGGGGTTAAGTAATGAGCAGTTCTTC
CASSLLAGLSNEQFF
>TRBJ1-5|TRBV5-1|TRBD1|.|15
TGCGCCAGCAGCTCTGGACAGGGGGGAGGTCAGCCCCAGCATTTT
CASSSGQGGGQPQHF
>TRBJ2-7|TRBV7-2|TRBD2|.|15
TGTGCCAGCAGCTTAGTAGCGGGAGGGTTCGACGAGCAGTACTTC
CASSLVAGGFDEQYF
>TRBJ1-3|TRBV4-3|.|.|15
TGCGCCAGCAGCCAAGATACAGGGTCTGGAAACACCATATATTTT
CASSQDTGSGNTIYF
>TRBJ1-3|TRBV7-2|.|.|15
TGTGCCAGCAGAACCGGGACTGATAGGGGAAACACCATATATTTT
CASRTGTDRGNTIYF
>TRBJ1-2|TRBV12-3/TRBV12-4|.|.|13
TGTGCCAGCAGTCCACAGGGTTCCTATGGCTACACCTTC
CASSPQGSYGYTF
>TRBJ2-1|TRBV4-3|TRBD2|.|17
TGCGCCAGCAGCCCGGGACTAGCGGGATCCTCCTACAATGAGCAGTTCTTC
CASSPGLAGSSYNEQFF
>TRBJ2-1|TRBV19|.|.|15
TGTGCCAGTAGTATGCCGCGGGCTTCGGGTAATGAGCAGTTCTTC
CASSMPRASGNEQFF
>TRBJ2-4|TRBV10-1|TRBD2|.|17
TGCGCCACTCCTATAGCGGGAGTAGGTAACGCCAAAAACATTCAGTACTTC
CATPIAGVGNAKNIQYF
>TRBJ2-7|TRBV5-8|.|.|14
TGTGCCAGCAGCTTGGAAGCGGCCTCCTACGAGCAGTACTTC
CASSLEAASYEQYF
>TRBJ2-7|TRBV19|.|.|13
TGTGCCAGTAGTACCCTAGACAGTGACGAGCAGTACTTC
CASSTLDSDEQYF
>TRBJ2-7|TRBV11-2|TRBD2|.|14
TGTGCCAGCAGCTTCCATGAGGCGGGAGGCGAGCAGTACTTC
CASSFHEAGGEQYF
>TRBJ2-5|TRBV7-9|TRBD1|.|15
TGTGCCAGCAGCCCGGACAGGGACTTCCAAGAGACCCAGTACTTC
CASSPDRDFQETQYF
>TRBJ1-1|TRBV28|.|.|17
TGTGCCAGCCGTTTTCCCCAGGGGAGGGTGGGGGACACTGAAGCTTTCTTT
CASRFPQGRVGDTEAFF
>TRBJ1-1|TRBV27|.|once|16
TGTGCCAGCAGCCCGCTACCCGAAGGCCCCAGGGCTGAAGCTTTCTTT
CASSPLPEGPRAEAFF
>TRBJ2-7|TRBV5-1|.|.|14
TGCGCCAGCAGCTTGGGACAGCATCTCTACGAGCAGTACTTC
CASSLGQHLYEQYF
>TRBJ1-1|TRBV14|.|.|16
TGTGCCAGCAGTCCTCCCGGAGCCACAGGACGCACTGAAGCTTTCTTT
CASSPPGATGRTEAFF
>TRBJ1-5|TRBV28|.|.|14
TGTGCCAGCAGTTTAATCAGGGAAGAGCAGCCCCAGCATTTT
CASSLIREEQPQHF
>TRBJ2-4|TRBV5-6|.|.|19
TGTGCCAGCAGCTTGCTAGGATATTCTAACCAAGTAGCCAAAAACATTCAGTACTTC
CASSLLGYSNQVAKNIQYF
>TRBJ2-5|TRBV5-1|.|.|14
TGCGCCAGCAGCCCTACAGGGGGAGGGGAGACCCAGTACTTC
CASSPTGGGETQYF
>TRBJ2-3|TRBV7-2|.|.|14
TGTGCCAGCAGCTTAAACCGCGCCCCAGATACGCAGTATTTT
CASSLNRAPDTQYF
>TRBJ2-5|TRBV18|.|.|17
TGTGCCAGCTCACCATCGACCGGGACAAAGAGGCCAGAGACCCAGTACTTC
CASSPSTGTKRPETQYF
>TRBJ1-1|TRBV6-2/TRBV6-3|TRBD1|.|18
TGTGCCAGCAGCCCATCCGGGACAGCGGCCCTCTCGAACACTGAAGCTTTCTTT
CASSPSGTAALSNTEAFF
>TRBJ2-7|TRBV7-9|.|.|15
TGTGCCAGCAGCTTAGTGCAGGCCAGCTCCTACGAGCAGTACTTC
CASSLVQASSYEQYF
>TRBJ2-1|TRBV10-3|TRBD1|.|14
TGTGCCATTACCTCCAGGACAGGGGGCAATGAGCAGTTCTTC
CAITSRTGGNEQFF